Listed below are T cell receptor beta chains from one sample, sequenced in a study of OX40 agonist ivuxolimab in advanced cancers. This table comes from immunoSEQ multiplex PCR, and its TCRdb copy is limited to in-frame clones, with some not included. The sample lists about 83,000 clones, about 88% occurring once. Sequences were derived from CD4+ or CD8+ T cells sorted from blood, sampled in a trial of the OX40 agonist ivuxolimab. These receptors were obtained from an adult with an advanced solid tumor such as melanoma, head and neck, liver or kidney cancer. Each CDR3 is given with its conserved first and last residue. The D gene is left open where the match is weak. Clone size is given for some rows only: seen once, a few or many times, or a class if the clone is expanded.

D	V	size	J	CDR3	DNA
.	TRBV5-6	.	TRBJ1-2	CASSFSAVNYGYTF	TGTGCCAGCAGCTTTTCCGCAGTCAACTATGGCTACACCTTC
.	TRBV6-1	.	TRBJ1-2	CASHRTADYGYTF	TGTGCCAGCCACAGGACGGCGGACTATGGCTACACCTTC
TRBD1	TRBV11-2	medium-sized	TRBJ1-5	CASSLDWGGGQPQHF	TGTGCCAGCAGCTTAGATTGGGGAGGGGGCCAGCCCCAGCATTTT
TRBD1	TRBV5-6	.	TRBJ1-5	CASSFRDRGNQPQHF	TGTGCCAGCAGCTTCCGGGACAGGGGCAATCAGCCCCAGCATTTT
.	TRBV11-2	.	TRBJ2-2	CASSFTNTGELFF	TGTGCCAGCAGCTTTACGAACACCGGGGAGCTGTTTTTT
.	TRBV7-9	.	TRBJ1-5	CASSSDTSNQPQHF	TGTGCCAGCAGCTCAGACACTAGCAATCAGCCCCAGCATTTT
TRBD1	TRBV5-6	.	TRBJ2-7	CASSPGTGRGLYEQYF	TGTGCCAGCAGCCCCGGGACAGGCCGTGGCCTTTACGAGCAGTACTTC
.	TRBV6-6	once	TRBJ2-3	CASSYSNRVTDTQYF	TGTGCCAGCAGTTACTCGAACAGGGTGACAGATACGCAGTATTTT
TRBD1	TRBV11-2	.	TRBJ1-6	CASSSRQGGSSYNSPLHF	TGTGCCAGCAGCTCAAGACAGGGCGGGAGCTCCTATAATTCACCCCTCCACTTT
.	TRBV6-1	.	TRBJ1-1	CASTLHYTGDTEAFF	TGTGCCAGCACATTACACTACACGGGAGACACTGAAGCTTTCTTT
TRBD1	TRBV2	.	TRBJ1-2	CASSQTGTALYGYTF	TGTGCCAGCAGTCAAACCGGGACAGCCCTTTATGGCTACACCTTC
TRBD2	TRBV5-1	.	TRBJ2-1	CASSLTSYSGTKRDNEQFF	TGCGCCAGCAGCTTAACTTCCTATTCCGGGACTAAGCGCGACAATGAGCAGTTCTTC
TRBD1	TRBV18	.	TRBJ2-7	CASSPAQGVQEQYF	TGTGCCAGCTCACCGGCTCAGGGGGTTCAAGAGCAGTACTTC
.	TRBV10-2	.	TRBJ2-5	CASSDNRGRGEAQYF	TGCGCCAGCAGTGATAATAGGGGGCGTGGGGAGGCCCAGTACTTC
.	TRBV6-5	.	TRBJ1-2	CASSYDSYNYGYTF	TGTGCCAGCAGTTACGACAGTTATAACTATGGCTACACCTTC
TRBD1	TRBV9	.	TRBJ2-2	CASSPQGVDTGELFF	TGTGCCAGCAGTCCTCAGGGGGTAGACACCGGGGAGCTGTTTTTT
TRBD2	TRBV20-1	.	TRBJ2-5	CSARGVETQYF	TGCAGTGCCCGGGGGGTGGAGACCCAGTACTTC
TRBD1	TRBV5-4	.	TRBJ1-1	CASSRTTGETEVFF	TGTGCCAGCAGCCGAACAACAGGGGAAACTGAAGTTTTCTTT
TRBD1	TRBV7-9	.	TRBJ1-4	CASSRQGPNEKLFF	TGTGCCAGCAGCCGACAGGGCCCTAATGAAAAACTGTTTTTT
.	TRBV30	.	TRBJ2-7	CAWSVGLATNEQYF	TGTGCCTGGAGTGTAGGTCTAGCGACAAACGAGCAGTACTTC
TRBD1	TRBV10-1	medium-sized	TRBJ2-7	CASSENSGTGDGEQYF	TGCGCCAGCAGTGAAAACTCCGGGACAGGGGACGGCGAGCAGTACTTC
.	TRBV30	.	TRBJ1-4	CAWSGRVDNEKLFF	TGTGCCTGGAGTGGAAGGGTTGATAATGAAAAACTGTTTTTT
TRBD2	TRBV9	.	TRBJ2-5	CASSPWGGETQYF	TGTGCCAGCAGCCCCTGGGGGGGAGAGACCCAGTACTTC
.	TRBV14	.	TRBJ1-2	CASSRPGPEILDGYTF	TGTGCCAGCAGCCGTCCTGGACCCGAGATACTAGATGGCTACACCTTC
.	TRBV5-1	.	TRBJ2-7	CASSLGGDTADEQYF	TGCGCCAGCAGCTTGGGCGGGGACACAGCCGACGAGCAGTACTTC
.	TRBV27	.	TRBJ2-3	CASSLPGGLEDTQYF	TGTGCCAGCAGTCTCCCTGGGGGGCTGGAAGATACGCAGTATTTT